This T cell receptor beta chain was identified in a study of cytomegalovirus exposure and HLA in healthy donors. Primers for the PCR totalled 60 Vbeta and 13 Jbeta. Some clones are missing from TCRdb's copy, which holds only in-frame ones; the method was immunoSEQ multiplex PCR. The sample records 150,000 to 200,000 clones, 60% to 85% being singletons. A word on this clone: Its target is unknown.

Healthy bone marrow donors made up the cohort. The CDR3 runs to 16 residues. Germline values: CDR1 SGHAT, CDR2 FQDESV (reference sequence). J gave up 4 bases and V 6 bases, and 10 bases lay outside the gene matches. Study-level findings and limits: Association of 17,000 or so TCR beta sequences with HLA alleles was found at 0.05 false discovery rate in a later analysis.

V usage is TRBV11-1 and J usage is TRBJ2-5, with 11 bases lining up with TRBD1. The sequence was collected from a middle-aged woman in good health and CMV-seronegative. The sample was PBMCs. The CDR3 is CASRLGTGGSGETQYF. The DNA of the CDR3 is TGTGCCAGCAGGCTCGGGACAGGGGGGAGTGGAGAGACCCAGTACTTC.